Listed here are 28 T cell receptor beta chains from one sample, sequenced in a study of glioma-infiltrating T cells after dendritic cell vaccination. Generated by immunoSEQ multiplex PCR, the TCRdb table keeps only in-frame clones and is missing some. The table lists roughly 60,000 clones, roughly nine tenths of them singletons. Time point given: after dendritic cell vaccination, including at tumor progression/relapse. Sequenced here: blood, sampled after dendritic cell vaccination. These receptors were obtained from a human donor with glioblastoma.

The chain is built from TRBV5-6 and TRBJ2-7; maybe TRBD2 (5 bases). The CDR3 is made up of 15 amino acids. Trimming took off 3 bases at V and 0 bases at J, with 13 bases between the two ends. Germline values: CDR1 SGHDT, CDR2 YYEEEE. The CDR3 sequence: CASSSRWTLSYEQYF. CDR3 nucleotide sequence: TGTGCCAGCAGCTCCAGATGGACTCTCTCCTACGAGCAGTACTTC.

CDR3 nucleotide sequence: TGTGCCAGCAGCTTTCGTACGGGGAACACAGATACGCAGTATTTT. Amino acids: CASSFRTGNTDTQYF. The genes are TRBV7-9 and TRBJ2-3, with D maybe TRBD2 (5 bases). CDR3 length equals 15 residues. Germline assignment: CDR1 SEHNR and CDR2 FQNEAQ (reference sequence). V was trimmed by 3 bases and J by 2 bases, leaving 12 bases between them.

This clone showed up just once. The CDR3 nucleotides read TGTGCCAGCAGCCTGACAGGGATCCTCGGCCAAGAGACCCAGTACTTC. Residues: CASSLTGILGQETQYF. This rearrangement joins TRBV7-8 to TRBJ2-5; the match to TRBD1 covers 7 bases. Germline V gene lookup returns CDR1 SGHVS and CDR2 FQNEAQ. This CDR3 is built from 16 residues. The V segment lost 5 bases and the J segment 1 base; nucleotides outside the gene matches: 10.

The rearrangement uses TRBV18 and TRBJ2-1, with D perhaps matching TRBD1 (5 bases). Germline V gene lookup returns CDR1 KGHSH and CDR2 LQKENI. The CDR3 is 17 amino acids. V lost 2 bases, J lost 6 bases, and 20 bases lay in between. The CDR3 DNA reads TGTGCCAGCTCACCAATGCCGGCAGGGTGGGGCCTCAATGAGCAGTTCTTC. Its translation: CASSPMPAGWGLNEQFF.

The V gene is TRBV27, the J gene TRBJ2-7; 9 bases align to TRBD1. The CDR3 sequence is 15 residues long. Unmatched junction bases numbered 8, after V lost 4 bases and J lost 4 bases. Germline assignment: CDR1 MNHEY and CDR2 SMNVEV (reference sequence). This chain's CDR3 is CASSYPTGGSYEQYF. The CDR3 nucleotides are TGTGCCAGCAGTTACCCGACAGGGGGGTCTTACGAGCAGTACTTC.

CDR3: CASGSARKAETQYF. The CDR3 DNA is TGTGCCAGCGGCTCGGCTAGGAAGGCAGAGACCCAGTACTTC. The V gene is TRBV6-6, the J gene TRBJ2-5; D gene uncertain. The CDR3 loop spans 14 amino acids. Germline V lookup: CDR1 MNHNY, CDR2 SVGAGI (reference sequence). The germline V and J ends were trimmed by 8 bases and 4 bases, with 17 bases remaining between them.

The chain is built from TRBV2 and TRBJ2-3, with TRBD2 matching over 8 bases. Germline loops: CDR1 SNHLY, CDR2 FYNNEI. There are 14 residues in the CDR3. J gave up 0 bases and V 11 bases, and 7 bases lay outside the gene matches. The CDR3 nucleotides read TGTGCCGTAGAGCGGGGGCCTAGCACAGATACGCAGTATTTT. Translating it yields CAVERGPSTDTQYF.

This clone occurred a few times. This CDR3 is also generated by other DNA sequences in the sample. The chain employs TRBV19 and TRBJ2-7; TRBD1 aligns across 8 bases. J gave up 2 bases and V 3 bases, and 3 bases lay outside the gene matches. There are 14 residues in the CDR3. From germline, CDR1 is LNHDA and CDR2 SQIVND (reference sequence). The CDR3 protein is CASSIGQGAYEQYF. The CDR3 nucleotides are TGTGCCAGTAGTATCGGACAGGGAGCCTACGAGCAGTACTTC. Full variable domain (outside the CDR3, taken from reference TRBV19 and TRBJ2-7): DGGITQSPKYLFRKEGQNVTLSCEQNLNHDAMYWYRQDPGQGLRLIYYSQIVNDFQKGDIAEGYSVSREKKESFPLTVTSAQKNPTAFYLCASSIGQGAYEQYFGPGTRLTVT.

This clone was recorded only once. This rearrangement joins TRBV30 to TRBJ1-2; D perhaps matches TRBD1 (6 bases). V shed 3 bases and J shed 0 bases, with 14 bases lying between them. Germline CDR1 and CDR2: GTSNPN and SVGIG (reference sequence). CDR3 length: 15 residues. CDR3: CAWRDRSVPNYGYTF. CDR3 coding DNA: TGTGCCTGGAGGGACAGATCGGTACCTAACTATGGCTACACCTTC.

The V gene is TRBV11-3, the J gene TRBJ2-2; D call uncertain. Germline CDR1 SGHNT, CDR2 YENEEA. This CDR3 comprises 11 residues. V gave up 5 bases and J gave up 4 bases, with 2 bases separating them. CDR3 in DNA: TGTGCCAGCAGCCGCACCGGGGAGCTGTTTTTT. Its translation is CASSRTGELFF. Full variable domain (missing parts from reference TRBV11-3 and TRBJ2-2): EAGVVQSPRYKIIEKKQPVAFWCNPISGHNTLYWYLQNLGQGPELLIRYENEEAVDDSQLPKDRFSAERLKGVDSTLKIQPAELGDSAVYLCASSRTGELFFGEGSRLTVL.

CDR3 sequence reads: CASRYTGQGAATQYF. The CDR3 nucleotides read TGTGCCAGCAGATACACCGGACAGGGTGCGGCGACCCAGTACTTC. This chain joins TRBV6-6 and TRBJ2-5; 8 bases align to TRBD1. CDR1 is MNHNY and CDR2 is SVGAGI in the germline V gene (reference sequence). Germline trimming cut 6 bases from V and 7 bases from J; bases unmatched to any gene: 13. This CDR3 contains 15 residues.

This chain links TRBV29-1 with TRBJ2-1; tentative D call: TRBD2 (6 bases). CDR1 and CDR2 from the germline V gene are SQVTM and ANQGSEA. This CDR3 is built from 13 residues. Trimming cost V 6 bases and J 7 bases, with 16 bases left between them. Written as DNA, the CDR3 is TGCAGCGTCAGAGGTGGGGGGTTGAATGAGCAGTTCTTC. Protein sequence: CSVRGGGLNEQFF.

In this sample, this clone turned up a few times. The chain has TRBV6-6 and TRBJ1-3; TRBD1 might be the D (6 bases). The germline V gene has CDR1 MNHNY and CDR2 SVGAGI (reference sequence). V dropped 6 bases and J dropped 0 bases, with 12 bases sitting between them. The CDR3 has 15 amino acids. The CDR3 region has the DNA TGTGCCAGCAGAATAACAGGGAGCTCTGGAAACACCATATATTTT. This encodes CASRITGSSGNTIYF.

The CDR3 DNA is TGTGCCAGCAGCGGTACAGGGACGCAGTATTTT. Residues: CASSGTGTQYF. The rearrangement uses TRBV7-6 and TRBJ2-3; maybe TRBD1 (6 bases). Trimming pared 5 bases from V and 9 bases from J, leaving 9 bases between. The germline gives CDR1 SGHVS, CDR2 FNYEAQ. This CDR3 comprises 11 residues.

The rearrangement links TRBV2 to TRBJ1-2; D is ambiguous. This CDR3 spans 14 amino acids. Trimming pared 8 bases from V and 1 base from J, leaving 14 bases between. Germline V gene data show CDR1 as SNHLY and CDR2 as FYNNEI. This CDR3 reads CASVLVELNYGYTF. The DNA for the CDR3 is TGTGCCAGCGTCTTGGTCGAACTTAACTATGGCTACACCTTC. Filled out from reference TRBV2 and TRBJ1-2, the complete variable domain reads EPEVTQTPSHQVTQMGQEVILRCVPISNHLYFYWYRQILGQKVEFLVSFYNNEISEKSEIFDDQFSVERPDGSNFTLKIRSTKLEDSAMYFCASVLVELNYGYTFGSGTRLTVV.

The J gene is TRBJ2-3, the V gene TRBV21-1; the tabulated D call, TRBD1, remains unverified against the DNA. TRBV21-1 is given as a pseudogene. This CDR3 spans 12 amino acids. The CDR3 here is CASGPRLDTQYF. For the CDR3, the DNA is TGTGCCAGCGGCCCCCGATTGGATACGCAGTATTTT.

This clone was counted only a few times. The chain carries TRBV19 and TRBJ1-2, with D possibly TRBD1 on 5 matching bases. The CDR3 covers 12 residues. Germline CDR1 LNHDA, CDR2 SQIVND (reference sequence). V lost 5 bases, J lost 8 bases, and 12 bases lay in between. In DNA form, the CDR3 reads TGTGCCAGTAGTGGACAATCGAGCGGCTACACCTTC. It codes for CASSGQSSGYTF.

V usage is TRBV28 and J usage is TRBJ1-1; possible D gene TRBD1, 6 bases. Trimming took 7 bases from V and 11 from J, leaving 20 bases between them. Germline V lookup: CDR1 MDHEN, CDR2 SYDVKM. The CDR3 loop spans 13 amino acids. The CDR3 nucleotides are TGTGCCAGCACCCTATTAAAAACAGGGTTGGCTTTCTTT. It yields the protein CASTLLKTGLAFF.

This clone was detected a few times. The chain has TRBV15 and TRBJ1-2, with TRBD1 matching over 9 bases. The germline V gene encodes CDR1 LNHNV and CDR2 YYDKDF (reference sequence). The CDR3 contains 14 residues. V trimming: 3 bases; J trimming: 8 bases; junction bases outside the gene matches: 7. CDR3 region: CATSRGTGKDGYTF. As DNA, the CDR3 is TGTGCCACCAGCAGGGGGACAGGGAAAGACGGCTACACCTTC.

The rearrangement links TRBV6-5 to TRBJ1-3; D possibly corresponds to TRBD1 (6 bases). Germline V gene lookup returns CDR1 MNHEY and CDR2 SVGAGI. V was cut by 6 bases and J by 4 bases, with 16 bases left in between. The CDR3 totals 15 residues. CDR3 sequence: CASRGAGGLGNTIYF. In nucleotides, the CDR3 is TGTGCCAGCAGGGGGGCCGGGGGGCTCGGAAACACCATATATTTT.

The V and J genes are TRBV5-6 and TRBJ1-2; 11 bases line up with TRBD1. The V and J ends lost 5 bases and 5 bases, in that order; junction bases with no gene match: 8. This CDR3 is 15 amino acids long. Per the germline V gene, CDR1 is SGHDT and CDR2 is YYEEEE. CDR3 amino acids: CASSSRTGGTYGYTF. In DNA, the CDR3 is TGTGCCAGCAGTTCCCGGACAGGGGGCACGTATGGCTACACCTTC.

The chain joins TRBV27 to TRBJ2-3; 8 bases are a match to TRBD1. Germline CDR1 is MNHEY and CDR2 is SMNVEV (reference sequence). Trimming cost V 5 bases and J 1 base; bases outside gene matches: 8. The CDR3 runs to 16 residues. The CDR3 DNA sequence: TGTGCCAGCAGTCTAAAAAAGACAGGGGGCACAGATACGCAGTATTTT. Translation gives CASSLKKTGGTDTQYF.

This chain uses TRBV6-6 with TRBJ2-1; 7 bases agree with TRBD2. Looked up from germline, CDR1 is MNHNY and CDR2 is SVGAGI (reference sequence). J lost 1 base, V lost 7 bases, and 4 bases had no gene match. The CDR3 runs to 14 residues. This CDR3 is CASIAGESYNEQFF. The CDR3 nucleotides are TGTGCCAGCATCGCGGGAGAATCCTACAATGAGCAGTTCTTC.

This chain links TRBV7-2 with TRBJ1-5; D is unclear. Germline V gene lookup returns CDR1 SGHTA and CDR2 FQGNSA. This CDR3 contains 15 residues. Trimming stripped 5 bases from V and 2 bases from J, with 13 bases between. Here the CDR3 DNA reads TGTGCCAGCAGCCGTATGAGAGGGCGCAATCAGCCCCAGCATTTT. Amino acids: CASSRMRGRNQPQHF.

CDR3 loop: CASSDTIQGDTEAFF. Written as DNA, the CDR3 is TGCGCCAGCTCCGATACTATACAGGGCGACACTGAAGCTTTCTTT. This sequence joins TRBV5-1 and TRBJ1-1; D may be TRBD1 (6 bases). The CDR3 length is 15 residues. CDR1 is SGHRS and CDR2 is YFSETQ in the germline V gene. V lost 7 bases and J lost 3, with 19 bases in between.

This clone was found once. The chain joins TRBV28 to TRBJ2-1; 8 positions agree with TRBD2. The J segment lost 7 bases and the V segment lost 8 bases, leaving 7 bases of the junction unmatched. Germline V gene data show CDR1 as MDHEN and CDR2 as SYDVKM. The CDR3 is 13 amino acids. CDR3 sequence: CASGSGSHNEQFF. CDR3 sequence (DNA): TGTGCCAGCGGGAGCGGGAGTCATAATGAGCAGTTCTTC. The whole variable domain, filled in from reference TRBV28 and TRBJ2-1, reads DVKVTQSSRYLVKRTGEKVFLECVQDMDHENMFWYRQDPGLGLRLIYFSYDVKMKEKGDIPEGYSVSREKKERFSLILESASTNQTSMYLCASGSGSHNEQFFGPGTRLTVL.

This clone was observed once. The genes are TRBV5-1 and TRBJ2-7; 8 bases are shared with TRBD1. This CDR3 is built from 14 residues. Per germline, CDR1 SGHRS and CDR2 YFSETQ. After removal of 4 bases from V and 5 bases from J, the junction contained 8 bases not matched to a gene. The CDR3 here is CASSAGQGLHEQYF. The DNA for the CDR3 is TGCGCCAGCAGCGCCGGACAGGGTTTACACGAGCAGTACTTC. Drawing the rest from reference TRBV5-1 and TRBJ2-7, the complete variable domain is KAGVTQTPRYLIKTRGQQVTLSCSPISGHRSVSWYQQTPGQGLQFLFEYFSETQRNKGNFPGRFSGRQFSNSRSEMNVSTLELGDSALYLCASSAGQGLHEQYFGPGTRLTVT.

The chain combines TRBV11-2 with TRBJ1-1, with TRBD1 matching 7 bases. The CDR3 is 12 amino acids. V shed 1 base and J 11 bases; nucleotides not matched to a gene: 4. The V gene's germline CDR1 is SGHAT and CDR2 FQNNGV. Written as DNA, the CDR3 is TGTGCCAGCAGCTTAGGGCAGGGGGTGGCTTTCTTT. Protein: CASSLGQGVAFF.